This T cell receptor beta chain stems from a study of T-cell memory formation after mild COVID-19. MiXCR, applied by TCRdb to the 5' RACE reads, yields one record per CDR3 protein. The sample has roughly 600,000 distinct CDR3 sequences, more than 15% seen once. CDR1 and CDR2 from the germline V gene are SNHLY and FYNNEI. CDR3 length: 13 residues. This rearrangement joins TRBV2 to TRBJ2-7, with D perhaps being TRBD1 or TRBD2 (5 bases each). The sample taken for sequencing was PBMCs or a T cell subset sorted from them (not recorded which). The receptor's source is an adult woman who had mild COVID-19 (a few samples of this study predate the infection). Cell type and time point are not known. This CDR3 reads CATNRGSSYEQYF. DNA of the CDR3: TGTGCTACTAACCGGGGCAGCTCCTACGAGCAGTACTTC.